Listed below are T cell receptor beta chains from one sample, sequenced in a study of T cells in Graves' hyperthyroidism and ophthalmopathy. MiXCR was run by TCRdb on the multiplex PCR reads, yielding one entry per CDR3 protein. The sample records hundreds of thousands of distinct CDR3 sequences, around 39% being singletons. What was sequenced was blood. The receptors here all came from a man between 18 and 35 years old with Graves' hyperthyroidism. Each CDR3 is given without its conserved first and last residue. Each record gives: V gene, D gene, J gene, clone size, CDR3 protein. D genes are given only for firm matches. Size tells how often a clone was seen (once, few, many) or the class of an expanded clone, and some rows leave it out.

TRBV12-3/TRBV12-4	TRBD2	TRBJ2-7	once	ASRRLARSYEQY
TRBV7-9	TRBD2	TRBJ2-7	-	ASSFPAGVMSEQY
TRBV11-2	-	TRBJ1-4	-	ASSLDLGEGVF
TRBV20-1	-	TRBJ1-1	many	STLGDTEAF
TRBV2	-	TRBJ1-1	many	ASRAQGRTEAF
TRBV24-1	TRBD2	TRBJ2-7	many	ATSDPTAGGYEQY
TRBV7-2	TRBD2	TRBJ2-7	-	ASSLGTSGRNTYEQY
TRBV29-1	-	TRBJ2-7	-	ASSKRREQY
TRBV7-8	TRBD2	TRBJ2-5	-	ASSSWTSGRETQY
TRBV7-2	-	TRBJ1-2	many	ASSLNRDYYGYT
TRBV5-8	-	TRBJ1-1	many	ASQGRQAF
TRBV27	-	TRBJ1-6	-	ASRQGQNSPLH
TRBV2	-	TRBJ1-1	many	ASSKGYTEAF
TRBV13	-	TRBJ2-7	-	ASSRGLSTYEQY
TRBV20-1	TRBD1	TRBJ2-7	many	SARGTGSYEQY
TRBV7-8	-	TRBJ1-1	-	ASTAVVLGRTDTEAF
TRBV5-1	TRBD1	TRBJ1-1	few	ASSPPRQGSRENTEAF
TRBV7-2	-	TRBJ2-7	many	ASSLLASYEQY
TRBV10-2	TRBD1	TRBJ2-5	many	ASGYEGAGTQY
TRBV7-9	-	TRBJ2-7	few	ASSQDLVEQY
TRBV24-1	TRBD2	TRBJ2-5	once	ATSVMGLAGGETQY
TRBV5-6	-	TRBJ2-7	-	ASSFGSGVPYEQY
TRBV7-8	-	TRBJ1-5	many	ASSLDISNQPQH
TRBV20-1	-	TRBJ1-1	few	SAEQTMNTEAF
TRBV15	TRBD1	TRBJ1-4	many	ATSRDLGQGLF
TRBV29-1	-	TRBJ2-2	many	SVEPGDTGELF
TRBV25-1	TRBD1	TRBJ1-6	-	ASIRAGGSNSPLH
TRBV7-8	TRBD2	TRBJ2-7	-	ASSYTSGMTYEQY
TRBV9	-	TRBJ1-1	many	ASSVVGDIEAF
TRBV5-1	-	TRBJ2-7	-	ASSPSGQY
TRBV6-5	-	TRBJ1-2	-	ASRLGDYGYT
TRBV29-1	-	TRBJ1-1	many	SVSASRFLNTEAF
TRBV4-1	TRBD1	TRBJ2-7	-	ASSQAGQGDYEQY
TRBV10-2	-	TRBJ1-6	few	ASSVAGNSPLH
TRBV2	-	TRBJ2-7	few	ASKEGGARYEQY
TRBV7-9	-	TRBJ1-1	-	ASSLGGLRSNTEAF
TRBV10-2	-	TRBJ1-3	many	ASSDVGWSSGNTIY
TRBV15	-	TRBJ1-5	-	ATSNGGQPGNEH
TRBV29-1	-	TRBJ1-1	many	SVVEYTEAF
TRBV10-1	-	TRBJ1-6	-	ASRRDFNNSPLH
TRBV7-8	-	TRBJ1-1	few	ASSWRGLRGNTEAF
TRBV20-1	-	TRBJ2-5	many	SARGLSGKETQY
TRBV20-1	-	TRBJ1-4	-	SARRGNNEKLF
TRBV7-2	-	TRBJ1-4	-	ASSSSTANEKLF
TRBV25-1	TRBD2	TRBJ2-7	-	ASSSLSGRPYEQY